The clone carrying this T cell receptor (beta chain) was observed once. Its antigen remains unidentified. This sample is part of a study of T-cell reconstitution after alpha-beta-depleted transplantation in children. General study results and limits: TCRbeta diversity was high at day 60 in some patients (a result of surviving recipient T cells and thymic progenitors). At the one-year point after transplant, T-cell counts and TCRbeta diversity were found to come mostly from T cells that had been newly produced. Several hundred expanded graft clones reportedly were the source of alpha-beta T cells about two months after transplant.

As it was prepared, the TCRbeta library received unique molecular identifiers. A single record per CDR3 protein comes from TCRdb applying MiXCR to the PCR reads. The table records around 300,000 distinct CDR3 sequences, about a quarter of them present only once. Germline V gene sequence: CDR1 LNHDA, CDR2 SQIVND (reference sequence). The V segment lost 3 bases and the J segment 5 bases; nucleotides outside the gene matches: 6. CDR3 length: 14 amino acids. The sample was PBMCs, mostly from graft donor cells, taken 180 days after TCRalphabeta/CD19-depleted stem cell transplant. The rearrangement uses TRBV19 and TRBJ1-1; 7 bases map to TRBD1. The clonotype comes from a male patient under 18 who had a stem cell transplant for acute lymphoblastic leukemia, so the T cells may come from the graft donor. CDR3 sequence (DNA): TGTGCCAGTAGTATCACGACAGGGCAGACTGAAGCTTTCTTT. Translation: CASSITTGQTEAFF.